The 21 T cell receptor beta chains given below trace back to one sample, sequenced in a study of human T cells and chemical hapten exposure. TCRdb re-called the RACE reads through MiXCR, storing one row per CDR3 protein. This repertoire shows about 93,000 distinct CDR3 sequences, 8.5% found once; its top ten account for approximately 2.8%. Time point here: pre-sensitization, week 0. Treatment reported: therapeutic diphenylcyclopropenone sensitization with weekly scalp DPC. Source: whole blood, taken in connection with sensitization to the hapten diphenylcyclopropenone (DPC). These receptors were collected from a man aged 35-49 years with alopecia areata. Some clones in this sample may be carry-over from other donors' samples.

This clonotype was seen more than once but under ten times. V is TRBV7-9 and J is TRBJ2-5, with TRBD2 identical over 11 bases. The CDR3 has 16 residues. Trimming took 5 bases from V and 0 from J; bases not matched to a gene: 5. CDR1 SEHNR and CDR2 FQNEAQ come from the germline V gene (reference sequence). This CDR3 is CASSARLAGNQETQYF. CDR3 nucleotide sequence: TGTGCCAGCAGCGCGAGACTAGCGGGAAACCAAGAGACCCAGTACTTC.

The table lists this clonotype with many counts. V and J are TRBV20-1 and TRBJ1-1, with a weak D call TRBD1 (6 bases). V was clipped by 6 bases and J by 4 bases, with 12 bases between them. The CDR3 is 12 amino acids. Per germline, CDR1 DFQATT and CDR2 SNEGSKA (reference sequence). Here the CDR3 reads CSAPDRPTEAFF. Here the CDR3 DNA reads TGCAGTGCACCAGACAGGCCCACTGAAGCTTTCTTT.

The CDR3 coding sequence is TGTGCCAGCAGCTTGCGAATGGGCTCTGGGGCCAACGTCCTGACTTTC. The encoded protein is CASSLRMGSGANVLTF. This chain joins TRBV5-6 and TRBJ2-6; no clear D. CDR3 length: 16 amino acids. The V end lost 1 base, the J end lost 0 bases, and 8 bases lay between the germline ends. Germline CDR1 SGHDT, CDR2 YYEEEE.

This clonotype came up many times. The chain has TRBV6-2 or TRBV6-3 and TRBJ2-5, with 8 bases that match TRBD2. CDR1 and CDR2 from the germline V gene are MNHEY and SVGEGT. The CDR3 is 16 amino acids. Unmatched junction bases numbered 8, after V lost 4 bases and J lost 1 base. This chain's CDR3 is CASSSRLAGSQETQYF. The CDR3 region has the DNA TGTGCCAGCAGTTCTCGCTTAGCGGGATCCCAAGAGACCCAGTACTTC.

This clonotype was recorded at least ten times. The genes are TRBV6-5 and TRBJ2-1, with D unclear. Germline loops: CDR1 MNHEY, CDR2 SVGAGI. V was clipped by 4 bases and J by 6 bases, with 22 bases between them. CDR3 length: 17 residues. This chain's CDR3 is CASSSPYRVAGANEQFF. Here the CDR3 DNA reads TGTGCCAGCAGTTCCCCCTATAGGGTAGCAGGAGCCAATGAGCAGTTCTTC.

This clonotype was counted ten times or more. This chain joins TRBV3-1 and TRBJ1-5; D remains ambiguous. This CDR3 has 15 amino acids. The germline V and J ends were trimmed by 1 base and 4 bases, with 11 bases remaining between them. From germline, CDR1 is LGHDT and CDR2 YNNKEL (reference sequence). CDR3 DNA: TGTGCCAGCAGCCAAGGATTCGGGAATAATCAGCCCCAGCATTTT. Translation: CASSQGFGNNQPQHF.

Many counts were recorded for this clonotype. This chain links TRBV6-5 with TRBJ1-1; perhaps TRBD1 as D (6 bases). Germline V CDR1 and CDR2: MNHEY, SVGAGI. CDR3 length equals 15 residues. The V end was cut by 6 bases, the J end by 1 base, with 15 bases between. The CDR3 DNA is TGTGCCAGCAGCCCCGGGGGGCCCCCGAACACTGAAGCTTTCTTT. Translation: CASSPGGPPNTEAFF.

This clonotype was detected only a few times. The chain has TRBV28 and TRBJ2-1; 7 bases align to TRBD2. The CDR3 extends over 16 amino acids. The germline V gene encodes CDR1 MDHEN and CDR2 SYDVKM. V shed 1 base and J 8 bases; nucleotides not matched to a gene: 11. CDR3 bases: TGTGCCAGCAGTTTATCTAGCGGTCCCATGGGGGATGAGCAGTTCTTC. As protein: CASSLSSGPMGDEQFF.

This clonotype came up a few times. The chain carries TRBV24-1 and TRBJ1-2; TRBD1 matches at 8 bases. V lost 7 bases and J lost 5; bases outside the gene matches: 5. CDR1 and CDR2 (germline): KGHDR, SFDVKD. The CDR3 is 13 amino acids. The CDR3 loop reads CATSGQGPYGYTF. CDR3 coding DNA: TGTGCCACCAGCGGACAGGGACCATATGGCTACACCTTC.

This clonotype is categorized as medium-sized. V gene TRBV4-2 combines with J gene TRBJ1-4, with TRBD1 matching 11 bases. V was clipped by 0 bases and J by 7 bases; unmatched bases: 4. The CDR3 extends over 16 amino acids. Germline CDR1 reads LGHNA; CDR2 reads YNFKEQ. CDR3 nucleotides: TGTGCCAGCAGCCAAGATGGGGACAGGGGGGCTGAAAAACTGTTTTTT. Translated, it gives CASSQDGDRGAEKLFF.

The table lists this clonotype with many counts. The rearrangement joins TRBV6-1 to TRBJ1-2, with unresolved D. Germline V lookup: CDR1 MNHNS, CDR2 SASEGT. V lost 6 bases to trimming and J lost 2 bases, with 16 bases between them. The CDR3 is made up of 15 amino acids. CDR3 protein: CASSLTVRENYGYTF. CDR3 coding DNA: TGTGCCAGCAGCTTAACCGTGAGGGAGAACTATGGCTACACCTTC.

To note about this clonotype: With a much larger clone just one base away, this may be a read error. V and J are TRBV27 and TRBJ2-5, with a possible D match to TRBD2 (5 bases). V was shortened by 0 bases and J by 5 bases, with 13 bases between the two germline ends. Germline values: CDR1 MNHEY, CDR2 SMNVEV (reference sequence). The CDR3 is 15 amino acids. The CDR3 sequence is CASSLSPGRRETQYF. CDR3 DNA sequence: TGTGCCAGCAGTTTATCCCCCGGACGGAGGGAGACCCAGTACTTC.

By share of the sample, this clonotype is medium-sized. This chain uses TRBV29-1 with TRBJ1-1, with D perhaps matching TRBD1 (5 bases). The CDR3 is made up of 13 amino acids. Germline V gene lookup returns CDR1 SQVTM and CDR2 ANQGSEA. CDR3 nucleotide sequence: TGCAGTGCATCCCTTGACAGCAACACTGAAGCTTTCTTT. This encodes CSASLDSNTEAFF.

The sample holds a few counts of this clonotype. The genes are TRBV28 and TRBJ2-7, with 7 bases aligning to TRBD1. V shed 5 bases and J 6 bases; nucleotides not matched to a gene: 10. This CDR3 comprises 14 residues. Per the germline V gene, CDR1 is MDHEN and CDR2 is SYDVKM. The CDR3 is CASSVTGPWSEQYF. CDR3 DNA: TGTGCCAGCAGTGTGACAGGGCCCTGGTCCGAGCAGTACTTC.

The chain employs TRBV9 and TRBJ2-3; 10 nucleotides align to TRBD1. J was trimmed by 3 bases and V by 3 bases; bases with no gene match: 4. Germline values: CDR1 SGDLS, CDR2 YYNGEE. The CDR3 has 15 amino acids. The CDR3 reads CASSGGGQGTDTQYF. CDR3 coding DNA: TGTGCCAGCAGCGGAGGGGGACAGGGGACAGATACGCAGTATTTT.

This clonotype was seen a handful of times. The chain has TRBV5-1 and TRBJ2-1; D call uncertain. The V end was cut by 5 bases, the J end by 6 bases, with 15 bases between. Looked up from germline, CDR1 is SGHRS and CDR2 is YFSETQ. This CDR3 region has 14 residues. CDR3 sequence: CASSQASQTNEQFF. The CDR3 DNA reads as TGCGCCAGCAGTCAGGCTAGTCAGACCAATGAGCAGTTCTTC.

In this sample, this clonotype turned up a few times. This chain uses TRBV4-2 with TRBJ1-1; D is undetermined. Germline V CDR1 and CDR2: LGHNA, YNFKEQ. The CDR3 runs to 15 residues. The germline V and J ends were trimmed by 0 bases and 1 base, with 9 bases remaining between them. CDR3 loop: CASSQDPTRNTEAFF. DNA for the CDR3: TGTGCCAGCAGCCAAGATCCCACGAGGAACACTGAAGCTTTCTTT.

This clonotype has a count of ten or more. A read error may account for a junction end that differs from germline. This sequence joins TRBV20-1 and TRBJ1-2, with 7 bases aligning to TRBD1. CDR3 size: 13 residues. Germline CDR1 reads DFQATT; CDR2 reads SNEGSKA (reference sequence). CDR3 protein: CSARGTDNSGYTF. DNA of the CDR3: TGCAGTGCTAGGGGGACAGACAACTCTGGCTACACCTTC.

This CDR3 is CASSPRPDTEAFF. The CDR3 DNA follows: TGTGCCAGCAGCCCCCGGCCGGACACTGAAGCTTTCTTT. The chain is built from TRBV9 and TRBJ1-1; D is unresolved. The CDR3 covers 13 residues. V was trimmed by 4 bases and J by 3 bases, leaving 10 bases between them. CDR1 and CDR2 (germline): SGDLS, YYNGEE.

In this sample, this clonotype turned up many times. The genes are TRBV28 and TRBJ2-7, with TRBD2 matching 10 bases. Per germline, CDR1 MDHEN and CDR2 SYDVKM. The CDR3 consists of 13 residues. V lost 8 bases, J lost 3 bases, and 4 bases stayed unmatched. CDR3 nucleotides: TGTGCCAGCTTGAGGACTAGCGGCTACGAGCAGTACTTC. As protein: CASLRTSGYEQYF.

The chain is built from TRBV27 and TRBJ2-2; 7 nucleotides align to TRBD1. CDR3 length: 14 amino acids. Trimming at V came to 6 bases and at J to 4 bases, leaving 5 bases not matched to a gene. Germline V gene data show CDR1 as MNHEY and CDR2 as SMNVEV (reference sequence). The CDR3 region is CASRRTGVTGELFF. The CDR3 nucleotides read TGTGCCAGCAGAAGGACAGGTGTCACCGGGGAGCTGTTTTTT.